A single sample gave rise to the 16 T cell receptor beta chains below, sequenced in a study of T cell repertoires in cytomegalovirus infection. Via MiXCR, TCRdb re-called the reads, giving one row per CDR3 protein. In the table there are about 180,000 distinct CDR3 sequences, approximately 17% of which are singletons. Sample: CD8+ T cells from PBMCs. These receptors all stem from a human donor in good health (CMV status not recorded). Some clones in this sample may be carry-over from other donors' samples.

The sample holds one count of this clonotype. The chain combines TRBV7-6 with TRBJ2-3; the match to TRBD1 covers 7 bases. Germline loops: CDR1 SGHVS, CDR2 FNYEAQ. CDR3 length: 15 residues. V gave up 6 bases and J gave up 0 bases; unmatched junction bases: 6. This chain's CDR3 is CASSRPGQSTDTQYF. Here the CDR3 DNA reads TGTGCCAGCAGTCGGCCGGGACAGAGCACAGATACGCAGTATTTT.

This clonotype has a handful of counts. The chain joins TRBV12-3 or TRBV12-4 to TRBJ1-5; a weak D match, TRBD1 (6 bases). V lost 5 bases to trimming and J lost 1 base, with 9 bases between them. The CDR3 is made up of 14 amino acids. The CDR3 here is CASSRTASNQPQHF. The CDR3 DNA sequence: TGTGCCAGCAGTCGGACAGCGAGCAATCAGCCCCAGCATTTT.

This clonotype was counted between two and nine times. Here the CDR3 reads CAGLTPNTGELFF. In nucleotides, the CDR3 is TGTGCCGGGCTGACACCCAACACCGGGGAGCTGTTTTTT. The chain has TRBV6-1 and TRBJ2-2; D not resolved. The CDR3 is made up of 13 amino acids. V lost 11 bases and J 2 bases, leaving 12 bases between the germline ends. Germline V gene sequence: CDR1 MNHNS, CDR2 SASEGT.

The table lists this clonotype with a few counts. This rearrangement joins TRBV20-1 to TRBJ2-1; 7 nucleotides agree with TRBD2. Per the germline V gene, CDR1 is DFQATT and CDR2 is SNEGSKA (reference sequence). Trimming removed 0 bases from V and 9 bases from J; junction bases left unmatched: 5. The CDR3 has 13 residues. The CDR3 sequence: CSARDPTSFEQFF. In DNA form, the CDR3 reads TGCAGTGCTAGAGATCCGACTAGCTTTGAGCAGTTCTTC.

This clonotype has a handful of counts. The chain has TRBV20-1 and TRBJ2-3; TRBD2 agrees at 10 bases. CDR3 length equals 16 residues. CDR1 DFQATT and CDR2 SNEGSKA come from the germline V gene (reference sequence). V lost 2 bases to trimming and J lost 3 bases; unmatched junction nucleotides: 8. CDR3 in amino acids: CSARPTPSGGTDTQYF. The CDR3, as DNA: TGCAGTGCTAGACCCACTCCTAGCGGGGGAACAGATACGCAGTATTTT.

The chain carries TRBV19 and TRBJ2-1; weak D call: TRBD2 (6 bases). The CDR3 runs to 14 residues. CDR1 and CDR2 from the germline V gene are LNHDA and SQIVND (reference sequence). Trimming took 8 bases from V and 4 from J, leaving 15 bases between them. CDR3 in amino acids: CASERGVGYNEQFF. CDR3 coding DNA: TGTGCCAGTGAACGCGGGGTTGGGTACAATGAGCAGTTCTTC.

The chain links TRBV7-2 to TRBJ2-1, with no clear D. V lost 7 bases to trimming and J lost 0 bases, with 19 bases between them. CDR1 SGHTA and CDR2 FQGNSA come from the germline V gene. This CDR3 contains 17 residues. In DNA, the CDR3 is TGTGCCAGCACCGCTAGGGTCGGGCCGAGCTCCTACAATGAGCAGTTCTTC. Translated, it gives CASTARVGPSSYNEQFF.

This clonotype appeared a few times. CDR3 bases: TGTGCCAGTAGCTGGAACCCCACCTCCAATGAGCAGTTCTTC. Its protein product is CASSWNPTSNEQFF. The rearrangement links TRBV19 to TRBJ2-1, with D uncertain. This CDR3 has 14 amino acids. V lost 6 bases and J 6 bases, leaving 15 bases between the germline ends. Germline V CDR1 and CDR2: LNHDA, SQIVND (reference sequence).

The gene calls are TRBV28 and TRBJ2-3, with TRBD2 identical over 7 bases. V trimming: 5 bases; J trimming: 6 bases; junction bases outside the gene matches: 8. The CDR3 spans 14 residues. Germline assignment: CDR1 MDHEN and CDR2 SYDVKM. CDR3 sequence reads: CASSLLNGGDTQYF. CDR3 nucleotide sequence: TGTGCCAGCAGTCTCCTAAACGGGGGGGATACGCAGTATTTT. The full variable domain, with the rest looked up from reference TRBV28 and TRBJ2-3, is DVKVTQSSRYLVKRTGEKVFLECVQDMDHENMFWYRQDPGLGLRLIYFSYDVKMKEKGDIPEGYSVSREKKERFSLILESASTNQTSMYLCASSLLNGGDTQYFGPGTRLTVL.

The chain couples TRBV7-9 to TRBJ2-1; TRBD2 matches 8 bases. This CDR3 is built from 15 residues. Germline assignment: CDR1 SEHNR and CDR2 FQNEAQ (reference sequence). V was pared by 5 bases and J by 7 bases, with 10 bases of the junction left unmatched. The CDR3 loop reads CASSLGGGGRNEQFF. CDR3 coding DNA: TGTGCCAGCAGCCTCGGGGGGGGGGGCCGAAATGAGCAGTTCTTC.

This clonotype occurred a few times. The CDR3, as DNA: TGTGCCAGCAGCGGACTAGCGGGGGCCACAGATACGCAGTATTTT. Translated, it gives CASSGLAGATDTQYF. The chain has TRBV7-9 and TRBJ2-3; 13 bases agree with TRBD2. The CDR3 sequence is 15 residues long. V shed 5 bases and J 2 bases; nucleotides not matched to a gene: 1. CDR1 is SEHNR, CDR2 FQNEAQ, per germline (reference sequence).

The J gene is TRBJ2-3, the V gene TRBV4-2, with D tentatively TRBD2 (7 bases). The CDR3 sequence is 17 residues long. Germline V gene sequence: CDR1 LGHNA, CDR2 YNFKEQ. The V gene lost 4 bases and the J gene lost 2 bases, with 19 bases spanning the gap. DNA of the CDR3: TGTGCCAGCAGCCTGGCCCCCGGCGGGGGCATCACAGATACGCAGTATTTT. The encoded protein is CASSLAPGGGITDTQYF.

The chain employs TRBV2 and TRBJ2-1; 9 bases line up with TRBD2. Losses at the gene ends were 8 bases for V and 8 bases for J; bases not matched to a gene: 16. Germline V lookup: CDR1 SNHLY, CDR2 FYNNEI. The CDR3 length is 16 residues. This CDR3 is CASGGLATSSHDEQFF. In DNA, the CDR3 is TGTGCCAGCGGGGGACTAGCTACGTCTAGCCACGATGAGCAGTTCTTC.

This clonotype was detected only a few times. The chain links TRBV28 to TRBJ2-7; no reliable D call. V was shortened by 5 bases and J by 6 bases, with 20 bases between the two germline ends. The CDR3 covers 15 residues. The germline gives CDR1 MDHEN, CDR2 SYDVKM. As DNA, the CDR3 is TGTGCCAGCAGTACATATTCCTCTGGACCCGTCGAGCAGTACTTC. Translating it yields CASSTYSSGPVEQYF.

This clonotype was found a few times. The chain has TRBV7-9 and TRBJ2-3, with TRBD2 matching 10 bases. The J segment lost 5 bases and the V segment lost 4 bases, leaving 9 bases of the junction unmatched. This CDR3 has 16 amino acids. CDR1 and CDR2 from the germline V gene are SEHNR and FQNEAQ (reference sequence). CDR3 nucleotides: TGTGCCAGCAGCTCACCTAGCGGGGGCCAGGGAGATACGCAGTATTTT. It yields the protein CASSSPSGGQGDTQYF.

This clonotype was recorded a few times. The chain joins TRBV7-6 to TRBJ2-7; D remains ambiguous. CDR1 and CDR2 (germline): SGHVS, FNYEAQ. V was cut by 6 bases and J by 4 bases, with 13 bases left in between. This CDR3 is 13 amino acids long. The CDR3 sequence is CASSYRAGYEQYF. The CDR3 bases are TGTGCCAGCAGTTATCGTGCCGGGTACGAGCAGTACTTC.